One and the same sample provided the 24 T cell receptor beta chains below, sequenced in a study of cytomegalovirus exposure and HLA in healthy donors. A multiplex PCR was run with 60 Vbeta primers and 13 Jbeta primers. Data came from immunoSEQ multiplex PCR; TCRdb stores just in-frame clones and leaves some out. The table includes 200,000 to 250,000 clones, over 80% detected once. Sequencing was done on a sample of PBMCs. These receptors originate from a boy under 10 years old in good health and CMV-seronegative.

This clone has a single count. The chain links TRBV19 to TRBJ2-7; possibly TRBD1 for D (6 bases). The V and J ends lost 0 bases and 3 bases respectively, with 12 bases between them. This CDR3 has 15 residues. Germline lookup yields CDR1 LNHDA and CDR2 SQIVND (reference sequence). DNA for the CDR3: TGTGCCAGTAGTATAGATGTTGGACAGAGCTACGAGCAGTACTTC. Its translation: CASSIDVGQSYEQYF. Variable domain in full (rest from reference TRBV19 and TRBJ2-7): DGGITQSPKYLFRKEGQNVTLSCEQNLNHDAMYWYRQDPGQGLRLIYYSQIVNDFQKGDIAEGYSVSREKKESFPLTVTSAQKNPTAFYLCASSIDVGQSYEQYFGPGTRLTVT.

The chain joins TRBV19 to TRBJ1-4; tentative D call: TRBD1 (6 bases). The CDR3 runs 13 residues. CDR1 and CDR2 from the germline V gene are LNHDA and SQIVND (reference sequence). V dropped 10 bases and J dropped 5 bases, with 14 bases sitting between them. The CDR3 DNA is TGTGCCACTCGGGGGGCAGGGAATGAAAAACTGTTTTTT. Its protein product is CATRGAGNEKLFF.

This chain uses TRBV10-3 with TRBJ1-1; 7 bases match TRBD1. Trimming cost V 6 bases and J 1 base; bases outside gene matches: 8. The germline V gene has CDR1 ENHRY and CDR2 SYGVKD. This CDR3 region has 15 residues. CDR3 loop: CAISSVGQKNTEAFF. CDR3 bases: TGTGCCATCAGCTCCGTGGGACAGAAGAACACTGAAGCTTTCTTT.

J is TRBJ2-6 and V is TRBV5-4; 8 nucleotides agree with TRBD2. The J segment lost 1 base and the V segment lost 1 base, leaving 4 bases of the junction unmatched. This CDR3 comprises 17 residues. Germline-derived CDR1 and CDR2 are SGHNT and YYREEE (reference sequence). DNA of the CDR3: TGTGCCAGCAGCTTGTCCGGCGGGGGGTCTGGGGCCAACGTCCTGACTTTC. Amino acids: CASSLSGGGSGANVLTF.

The chain employs TRBV7-9 and TRBJ1-2; D is unclear. CDR3 length equals 15 residues. The germline V gene has CDR1 SEHNR and CDR2 FQNEAQ (reference sequence). V lost 1 base and J 8 bases, leaving 17 bases between the germline ends. CDR3 loop: CASSLGGLRAGGYTF. For the CDR3, the DNA is TGTGCCAGCAGCTTAGGGGGTTTGAGGGCTGGAGGCTACACCTTC.

A few counts support this clone. This chain links TRBV27 with TRBJ1-1; 9 positions agree with TRBD1. Germline V gene sequence: CDR1 MNHEY, CDR2 SMNVEV (reference sequence). V was pared by 4 bases and J by 1 base, with 1 base of the junction left unmatched. CDR3 length: 14 amino acids. The CDR3 spells CASSWGQGNTEAFF. The CDR3 DNA reads as TGTGCCAGCAGTTGGGGACAGGGGAACACTGAAGCTTTCTTT.

The chain is built from TRBV19 and TRBJ1-2; a weak D match, TRBD1 (5 bases). Germline V gene data show CDR1 as LNHDA and CDR2 as SQIVND (reference sequence). Trimming cost V 3 bases and J 8 bases, with 16 bases left between them. The CDR3 totals 14 residues. CDR3 residues: CASSIVGGSGGYTF. CDR3 sequence (DNA): TGTGCCAGTAGTATCGTCGGGGGTTCGGGCGGCTACACCTTC.

The chain employs TRBV20-1 and TRBJ2-1; D gene ambiguous. The length of the CDR3 is 11 residues. In germline, CDR1 is DFQATT, CDR2 SNEGSKA (reference sequence). The V end was cut by 3 bases, the J end by 6 bases, with 6 bases between. CDR3 sequence (DNA): TGCAGTGCTAGTAACACCAATGAGCAGTTCTTC. As protein: CSASNTNEQFF.

The V and J genes are TRBV18 and TRBJ2-1; D may be TRBD1 (5 bases). This CDR3 is built from 15 residues. V was cut by 6 bases and J by 0 bases, with 12 bases left in between. CDR1 is KGHSH, CDR2 LQKENI, per germline. The CDR3: CASSRSRGSYNEQFF. Here the CDR3 DNA reads TGTGCCAGCTCGCGATCTAGGGGCTCCTACAATGAGCAGTTCTTC.

This clone was observed a few times. The chain links TRBV10-3 to TRBJ1-6, with D perhaps matching TRBD1 (5 bases). Trimming removed 5 bases from V and 10 bases from J, with 12 bases in between. The CDR3 runs to 13 residues. Germline V gene data show CDR1 as ENHRY and CDR2 as SYGVKD. The CDR3: CAISSRAGSPLHF. CDR3 DNA: TGTGCCATCAGTAGCAGGGCAGGCTCACCCCTCCACTTT.

This chain links TRBV9 with TRBJ2-7; 10 nucleotides agree with TRBD2. CDR1 SGDLS and CDR2 YYNGEE come from the germline V gene. The CDR3 has 14 residues. V lost 4 bases, J lost 3 bases, and 4 bases stayed unmatched. As DNA, the CDR3 is TGTGCCAGCAGCCCCGCTAGCGGGAGCTACGAGCAGTACTTC. Amino acid sequence: CASSPASGSYEQYF.

The chain is built from TRBV7-2 and TRBJ2-1; TRBD2 matches at 10 bases. The CDR3 spans 15 residues. Trimming removed 1 base from V and 6 bases from J; junction bases left unmatched: 3. Germline-derived CDR1 and CDR2 are SGHTA and FQGNSA. The CDR3 protein is CASSLVASGGNEQFF. DNA for the CDR3: TGTGCCAGCAGCTTAGTAGCTAGCGGGGGCAATGAGCAGTTCTTC.

V and J are TRBV12-5 and TRBJ1-5; D ambiguous. The V gene lost 1 base and the J gene lost 6 bases, with 7 bases spanning the gap. Germline-derived CDR1 and CDR2 are LGHNT and FRNRAP. The CDR3 runs to 13 residues. The CDR3 sequence is CASGLGGRQPQHF. CDR3 DNA sequence: TGTGCTAGTGGTTTGGGAGGGCGTCAGCCCCAGCATTTT.

This chain joins TRBV7-9 and TRBJ1-1; TRBD1 might be the D (5 bases). The CDR3 contains 16 residues. Trimming removed 5 bases from V and 0 bases from J, with 16 bases in between. Germline CDR1 is SEHNR and CDR2 is FQNEAQ (reference sequence). The CDR3 sequence is CASSPSWGGMNTEAFF. The CDR3 region has the DNA TGTGCCAGCAGCCCTAGCTGGGGGGGAATGAACACTGAAGCTTTCTTT.

This rearrangement joins TRBV7-8 to TRBJ1-5, with D unresolved. V lost 6 bases and J lost 0, with 12 bases in between. Per the germline V gene, CDR1 is SGHVS and CDR2 is FQNEAQ. The CDR3 length is 15 residues. This CDR3 reads CASSLDYLSNQPQHF. The CDR3 DNA reads TGTGCCAGCAGTCTGGACTATCTTAGCAATCAGCCCCAGCATTTT.

The chain uses TRBV6-1 and TRBJ2-3; TRBD2 is a possible D gene (5 bases). Germline lookup yields CDR1 MNHNS and CDR2 SASEGT. The CDR3 contains 14 residues. V was clipped by 6 bases and J by 2 bases, with 12 bases between them. CDR3: CASSSGLVTDTQYF. In DNA, the CDR3 is TGTGCCAGCAGCTCAGGACTGGTCACAGATACGCAGTATTTT.

This clone came up once. This chain joins TRBV11-2 and TRBJ1-1; weak D call: TRBD1 (5 bases). V lost 5 bases and J 3 bases, leaving 16 bases between the germline ends. The CDR3 extends over 15 amino acids. Per the germline V gene, CDR1 is SGHAT and CDR2 is FQNNGV. CDR3 coding DNA: TGTGCCAGCAGCCCGGCGGGGGTCGGCTACACTGAAGCTTTCTTT. Protein product: CASSPAGVGYTEAFF.

The chain couples TRBV29-1 to TRBJ2-1; 10 bases match TRBD1. Trimming removed 6 bases from V and 2 bases from J; junction bases left unmatched: 1. This CDR3 is 13 amino acids long. Germline V CDR1 and CDR2: SQVTM, ANQGSEA. CDR3 protein: CSVGTGAYNEQFF. As DNA, the CDR3 is TGCAGCGTGGGGACAGGGGCCTACAATGAGCAGTTCTTC.

This rearrangement joins TRBV9 to TRBJ1-3, with 7 bases that match TRBD1. CDR1 is SGDLS, CDR2 YYNGEE, per germline. V gave up 0 bases and J gave up 2 bases; unmatched junction bases: 8. There are 17 residues in the CDR3. DNA for the CDR3: TGTGCCAGCAGCGTAGGGTCAGGGGGAAAGACTGGAAACACCATATATTTT. Residues: CASSVGSGGKTGNTIYF.

V gene TRBV6-1 combines with J gene TRBJ2-5, with D unresolved. The ends were cut back, 3 bases at V and 3 bases at J, with 5 bases in the middle. Germline-derived CDR1 and CDR2 are MNHNS and SASEGT. The CDR3 has 12 residues. CDR3 DNA: TGTGCCAGCAGTGACGGAGAAGAGACCCAGTACTTC. Residues: CASSDGEETQYF.

The chain couples TRBV15 to TRBJ2-5; 8 bases are a match to TRBD1. The last part of the DNA fits TRBJ2-7 better; the J call may be wrong. CDR1 and CDR2 (germline): LNHNV, YYDKDF (reference sequence). This CDR3 contains 14 residues. CDR3 region: CATSSRTGRDEQYF. DNA for the CDR3: TGTGCCACCAGCTCGCGGACAGGGCGCGACGAGCAGTACTTC.

The chain links TRBV7-9 to TRBJ1-5; perhaps TRBD1 as D (6 bases). V lost 3 bases and J 9 bases, leaving 9 bases between the germline ends. The V gene's germline CDR1 is SEHNR and CDR2 FQNEAQ (reference sequence). There are 12 residues in the CDR3. CDR3 bases: TGTGCCAGCAGCTTGGACAGCCGGCCCCAGCATTTT. Translating it yields CASSLDSRPQHF.

Details on this clone: This likely comes from a read error, as the CDR3 has no conserved phenylalanine or tryptophan at its end. The chain combines TRBV6-6 with TRBJ2-2, with 7 bases identical to TRBD2. Germline-derived CDR1 and CDR2 are MNHNY and SVGAGI (reference sequence). The CDR3 covers 15 residues. J gave up 4 bases and V 4 bases, and 6 bases lay outside the gene matches. The CDR3 loop is CASSFATSPTGELFV. The CDR3 coding sequence is TGTGCCAGCAGTTTCGCGACTAGCCCCACCGGGGAGCTGTTTGTT.

The chain combines TRBV6-1 with TRBJ1-2; weak D call: TRBD1 (6 bases). CDR1 MNHNS and CDR2 SASEGT come from the germline V gene. The CDR3 totals 14 residues. V shed 2 bases and J shed 7 bases, with 14 bases lying between them. The DNA of the CDR3 is TGTGCCAGCAGTGAACTGGGGGCGAAGGTTGGCTACACCTTC. Translating gives CASSELGAKVGYTF.